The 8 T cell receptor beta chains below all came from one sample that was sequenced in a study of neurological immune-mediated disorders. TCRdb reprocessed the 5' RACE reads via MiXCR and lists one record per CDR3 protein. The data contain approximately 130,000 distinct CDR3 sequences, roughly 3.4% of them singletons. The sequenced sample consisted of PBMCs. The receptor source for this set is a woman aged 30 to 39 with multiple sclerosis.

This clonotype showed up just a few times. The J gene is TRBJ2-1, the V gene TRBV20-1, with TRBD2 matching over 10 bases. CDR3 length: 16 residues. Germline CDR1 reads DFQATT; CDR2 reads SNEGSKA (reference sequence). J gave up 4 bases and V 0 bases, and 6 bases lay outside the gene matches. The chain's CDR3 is CSARDVWTSGYNEQFF. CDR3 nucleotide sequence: TGCAGTGCTAGAGACGTCTGGACTAGCGGTTACAATGAGCAGTTCTTC.

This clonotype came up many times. Written as DNA, the CDR3 is TGTGCCAGCAGGCCGGACAGGCTTAATGAAAAACTGTTTTTT. Protein: CASRPDRLNEKLFF. The V and J genes are TRBV25-1 and TRBJ1-4; 7 bases agree with TRBD1. Trimming removed 6 bases from V and 4 bases from J; junction bases left unmatched: 5. Germline-derived CDR1 and CDR2 are MGHDK and SYGVNS. The CDR3 covers 14 residues.

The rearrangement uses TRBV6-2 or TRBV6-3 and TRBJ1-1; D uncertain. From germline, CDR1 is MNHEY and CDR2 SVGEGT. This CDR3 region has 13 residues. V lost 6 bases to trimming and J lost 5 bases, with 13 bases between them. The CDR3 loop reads CASRARAGTEAFF. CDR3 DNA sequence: TGTGCCAGCAGGGCCCGGGCTGGGACTGAAGCTTTCTTT.

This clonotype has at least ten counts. In DNA, the CDR3 is TGTGCCAGCAGGAGACTAGCGGGAAACACCGGGGAGCTGTTTTTT. This encodes CASRRLAGNTGELFF. This chain uses TRBV7-7 with TRBJ2-2, with 11 bases that match TRBD2. Per germline, CDR1 SSHAT and CDR2 FNYEAQ (reference sequence). Trimming took 6 bases from V and 2 from J; bases not matched to a gene: 2. CDR3 length equals 15 residues.

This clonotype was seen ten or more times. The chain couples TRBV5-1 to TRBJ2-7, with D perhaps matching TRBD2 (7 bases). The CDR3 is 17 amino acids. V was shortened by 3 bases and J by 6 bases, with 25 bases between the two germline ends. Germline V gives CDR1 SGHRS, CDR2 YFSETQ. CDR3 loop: CASSSEPPTTGRAEQYF. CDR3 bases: TGCGCCAGCAGCTCCGAACCCCCGACCACAGGGAGGGCCGAGCAGTACTTC.

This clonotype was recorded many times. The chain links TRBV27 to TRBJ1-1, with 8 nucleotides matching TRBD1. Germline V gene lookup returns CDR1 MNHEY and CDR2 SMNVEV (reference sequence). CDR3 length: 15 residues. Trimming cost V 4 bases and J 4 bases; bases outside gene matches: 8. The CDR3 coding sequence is TGTGCCAGCAGTTCACTACTAACAGGGGGCACTGAAGCTTTCTTT. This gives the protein CASSSLLTGGTEAFF.

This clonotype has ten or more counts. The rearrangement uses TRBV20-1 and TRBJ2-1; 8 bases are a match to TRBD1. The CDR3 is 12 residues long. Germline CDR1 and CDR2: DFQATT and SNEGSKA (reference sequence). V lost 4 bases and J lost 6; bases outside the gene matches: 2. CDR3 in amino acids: CSATTGGNEQFF. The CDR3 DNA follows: TGCAGTGCTACTACAGGGGGCAATGAGCAGTTCTTC.

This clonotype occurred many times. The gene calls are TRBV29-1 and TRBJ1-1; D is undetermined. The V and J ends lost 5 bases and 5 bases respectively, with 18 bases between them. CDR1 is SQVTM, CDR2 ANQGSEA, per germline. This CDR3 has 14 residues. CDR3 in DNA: TGCAGCGTTCGGACCCACGGAGATCGGACTGAAGCTTTCTTT. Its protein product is CSVRTHGDRTEAFF.